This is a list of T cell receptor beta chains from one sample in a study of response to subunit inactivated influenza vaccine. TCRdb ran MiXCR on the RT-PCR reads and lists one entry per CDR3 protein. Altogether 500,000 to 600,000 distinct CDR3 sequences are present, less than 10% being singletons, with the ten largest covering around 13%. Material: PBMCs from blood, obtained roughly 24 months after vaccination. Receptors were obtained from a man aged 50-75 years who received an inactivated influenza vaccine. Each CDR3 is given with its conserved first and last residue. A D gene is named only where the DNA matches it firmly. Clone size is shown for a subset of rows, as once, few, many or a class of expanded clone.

TGTGCCAGCAGAGGACAGGAGGTCGATGAGCAGTTCTTC	CASRGQEVDEQFF	TRBV25-1	TRBJ2-1	TRBD1	.
TGTGCCAGCAGTTACAAAGAGACCCAGTACTTC	CASSYKETQYF	TRBV6-6	TRBJ2-5	.	many
TGCAGTGCTTCCAGCGGGGCCCTACCCTACGAGCAGTACTTC	CSASSGALPYEQYF	TRBV20-1	TRBJ2-7	TRBD2	.
TGTGCCATCAGTGAGACCCCGGGACAGGGATCCTCTTCCTACGAGCAGTACTTC	CAISETPGQGSSSYEQYF	TRBV10-3	TRBJ2-7	TRBD1	many
TGTGCCAGCAGTTGGGGCGGGGTCAATGAGCAGTTCTTC	CASSWGGVNEQFF	TRBV12-3/TRBV12-4	TRBJ2-1	.	.
TGCAGTGCTAGAGCGATTGACAGGGGTAGTTCCTACGAGCAGTACTTC	CSARAIDRGSSYEQYF	TRBV20-1	TRBJ2-7	TRBD1	few
TGTGCCAGCAGTCGAGCGTCAAGTAACATTCAGTACTTC	CASSRASSNIQYF	TRBV12-3/TRBV12-4	TRBJ2-4	.	.
TGTGCCAGCAGCTTAAAGGAAGGGGGGGGACACTTTAACGAGCAGTACTTC	CASSLKEGGGHFNEQYF	TRBV7-6	TRBJ2-7	.	few
TGTGCCAGCAGCCAAGACGCAGCGACTAGCGGGGAGATGCAGTACTTC	CASSQDAATSGEMQYF	TRBV4-2	TRBJ2-7	TRBD2	few
TGTGCCACTTTCGAGGGAGGAAACACCATATATTTT	CATFEGGNTIYF	TRBV10-3	TRBJ1-3	.	many
TGTGCCAGCAGTTTGACCTTTACTGAAGCTTTCTTT	CASSLTFTEAFF	TRBV28	TRBJ1-1	.	.
TGTGCCATCAGGCCCTCTTCGGACAGGAGCTATGGCTACACCTTC	CAIRPSSDRSYGYTF	TRBV10-3	TRBJ1-2	TRBD1	few
TGTGCCAGCACCATAAGCAGACGTGGACTAGCGGGACGATCGTATGAGCAGTTCTTC	CASTISRRGLAGRSYEQFF	TRBV12-3/TRBV12-4	TRBJ2-1	TRBD2	few
TGTGCCAGCAGTCCCCGGGCTGGGCAGCCCCAGCATTTT	CASSPRAGQPQHF	TRBV12-3/TRBV12-4	TRBJ1-5	.	many
TGTGCCAGCAGTTCGGGGCACCAGAGCTCTGGGGCCAACGTCCTGACTTTC	CASSSGHQSSGANVLTF	TRBV12-3/TRBV12-4	TRBJ2-6	.	few
TGCAGTGCTACACCAGGGAGCAGCAATCAGCCCCAGCATTTT	CSATPGSSNQPQHF	TRBV20-1	TRBJ1-5	.	many
TGCGCCAGCAGCCAAGATTTCGATTCTAACATTCAGTACTTC	CASSQDFDSNIQYF	TRBV4-3	TRBJ2-4	.	.
TGTGCCAGCAGTTACCGTGAGGCCTACGAGCAGTACTTC	CASSYREAYEQYF	TRBV6-2/TRBV6-3	TRBJ2-7	.	few
TGTGCCAGCAGTACCCCCCTGAGGGGAAACTACGAGCAGTACTTC	CASSTPLRGNYEQYF	TRBV28	TRBJ2-7	.	.
TGTGCCAGCAGGGGGACAGGGGTCTACGAGCAGTACTTC	CASRGTGVYEQYF	TRBV11-2	TRBJ2-7	TRBD1	.
TGTGCCAGCAGCCTATCGGGACTAGCGGGAGTTAACGAGCAGTTCTTC	CASSLSGLAGVNEQFF	TRBV7-2	TRBJ2-1	TRBD2	many
TGTGCCAGCAGTCTTTGGTCCTACAATGAGCAGTTCTTC	CASSLWSYNEQFF	TRBV12-3/TRBV12-4	TRBJ2-1	.	few
TGTGCTAGTGGCCCCCAGGTTGAGCGGGCCCTCTACGAGCAGTACTTC	CASGPQVERALYEQYF	TRBV12-5	TRBJ2-7	.	few
TGCAGTGCTAGGGGGCAAAGCACAGATACGCAGTATTTT	CSARGQSTDTQYF	TRBV20-1	TRBJ2-3	.	few